These 11 T cell receptor beta chains share one sample of origin, sequenced in a study of blood T cell repertoires in COVID-19. The assay was immunoSEQ multiplex PCR, and TCRdb's table has in-frame clones only and misses some. The sample has under 300,000 clones, roughly 82% seen once; the top ten hold 4.5% to 6%. The sample was peripheral blood. These receptors all stem from an elderly woman with active or convalescent COVID-19.

CDR3 loop: CASSSDGQGGYGYTF. The CDR3 DNA reads as TGCGCCAGCAGTTCCGATGGGCAGGGGGGCTATGGCTACACCTTC. This chain uses TRBV5-1 with TRBJ1-2; 7 nucleotides agree with TRBD1. The CDR3 sequence is 15 residues long. V was pared by 5 bases and J by 4 bases, with 11 bases of the junction left unmatched. Germline values: CDR1 SGHRS, CDR2 YFSETQ.

The chain combines TRBV6-2 or TRBV6-3 with TRBJ2-1; TRBD2 matches at 12 bases. Germline CDR1 MNHEY, CDR2 SVGEGT. J lost 4 bases, V lost 4 bases, and 2 bases had no gene match. The CDR3 loop spans 15 amino acids. CDR3 region: CASSSGLAGYNEQFF. The CDR3, as DNA: TGTGCCAGCAGTTCTGGACTAGCGGGGTACAATGAGCAGTTCTTC.

CDR3 region: CASNPGQMNTGELFF. The CDR3, as DNA: TGTGCCAGCAACCCGGGACAGATGAACACCGGGGAGCTGTTTTTT. The V and J genes are TRBV7-6 and TRBJ2-2; 7 nucleotides agree with TRBD1. The CDR3 runs to 15 residues. In germline, CDR1 is SGHVS, CDR2 FNYEAQ. J lost 1 base, V lost 7 bases, and 6 bases had no gene match.

CDR3 residues: CAWSPGQREQFF. CDR3 nucleotide sequence: TGTGCCTGGAGTCCGGGGCAGCGGGAACAGTTCTTC. V gene TRBV30 combines with J gene TRBJ2-1; 7 bases match TRBD2. The germline CDR1 and CDR2 sequences are GTSNPN and SVGIG (reference sequence). The CDR3 has 12 amino acids. The ends lost 2 bases at V and 13 bases at J; junction bases unmatched: 8. The whole variable domain, remainder taken from reference TRBV30 and TRBJ2-1, is SQTIHQWPATLVQPVGSPLSLECTVEGTSNPNLYWYRQAAGRGLQLLFYSVGIGQISSEVPQNLSASRPQDRQFILSSKKLLLSDSGFYLCAWSPGQREQFFGPGTRLTVL.

The rearrangement joins TRBV18 to TRBJ2-7; 8 bases fit TRBD1. Germline V gene lookup returns CDR1 KGHSH and CDR2 LQKENI. The V gene end was trimmed by 6 bases and the J gene end by 2 bases; junction bases not matched to a gene: 6. The CDR3 extends over 14 amino acids. The CDR3 nucleotides read TGTGCCAGCTCCCCGGACAGGGCGGCCTACGAGCAGTACTTC. This encodes CASSPDRAAYEQYF. Based on the CDR3 plus reference TRBV18 and TRBJ2-7, the full variable domain is NAGVMQNPRHLVRRRGQEARLRCSPMKGHSHVYWYRQLPEEGLKFMVYLQKENIIDESGMPKERFSAEFPKEGPSILRIQQVVRGDSAAYFCASSPDRAAYEQYFGPGTRLTVT.

CDR3 residues: CASSHQGGEKLFF. CDR3 sequence (DNA): TGTGCCAGCAGCCACCAGGGAGGGGAAAAACTGTTTTTT. The chain links TRBV3-1 (or the pseudogene TRBV3-2) to TRBJ1-4; a possible D gene is TRBD1 (5 bases). Germline CDR1 is LGHDT and CDR2 is YNNKEL (reference sequence). V lost 3 bases to trimming and J lost 8 bases, with 10 bases between them. There are 13 residues in the CDR3.

V usage is TRBV5-1 and J usage is TRBJ2-6, with D perhaps matching TRBD1 (6 bases). V was shortened by 4 bases and J by 0 bases, with 8 bases between the two germline ends. Germline loops: CDR1 SGHRS, CDR2 YFSETQ. The CDR3 is 15 amino acids. This CDR3 reads CASSRQVSGANVLTF. The DNA for the CDR3 is TGCGCCAGCAGCCGACAGGTCTCTGGGGCCAACGTCCTGACTTTC.

The chain recombines TRBV28 with TRBJ1-2; D call uncertain. Germline V CDR1 and CDR2: MDHEN, SYDVKM. The CDR3 length is 13 residues. The V gene lost 6 bases and the J gene lost 6 bases, with 14 bases spanning the gap. DNA for the CDR3: TGTGCCAGCAGCTCAACTAGGGTGAATGGCTACACCTTC. It codes for CASSSTRVNGYTF.

The chain couples TRBV10-2 to TRBJ1-2, with no clear D. The CDR3 runs to 15 residues. Deletions cut 0 bases from V and 2 bases from J, with 10 bases between. Germline V gene lookup returns CDR1 WSHSY and CDR2 SAAADI. The CDR3 reads CASSESTAGNYGYTF. The CDR3 coding sequence is TGCGCCAGCAGTGAGTCGACGGCGGGAAACTATGGCTACACCTTC.

CDR3 in DNA: TGCGCCAGCCGTGAAGCCGGGACAGGGGTTGGCTACACCTTC. Residues: CASREAGTGVGYTF. The V and J genes are TRBV5-1 and TRBJ1-2, with 10 bases matching TRBD1. CDR1 and CDR2 from the germline V gene are SGHRS and YFSETQ. V lost 7 bases to trimming and J lost 7 bases; unmatched junction nucleotides: 10. This CDR3 comprises 14 residues.

The V gene is TRBV19, the J gene TRBJ1-2; perhaps TRBD1 as D (5 bases). Germline CDR1 reads LNHDA; CDR2 reads SQIVND (reference sequence). The CDR3 contains 14 residues. Trimming took 8 bases from V and 3 from J, leaving 16 bases between them. Written as DNA, the CDR3 is TGTGCCAGTTCGATCGGGGGTGAGGACTATGGCTACACCTTC. Amino acid sequence: CASSIGGEDYGYTF.